The present T cell receptor (beta chain) was sequenced within a study of blood T cell repertoires in COVID-19. As for the study in general: Acute-phase and convalescent COVID-19 samples originated in the United States, Italy and Spain. The cDNA or gDNA used as material had been derived from T cells, B-cell-depleted T cells, or PBMCs.

Germline loops: CDR1 MGHRA, CDR2 YSYEKL. V dropped 1 base and J dropped 3; count of bases not matched to a gene: 6. The CDR3 runs 16 residues. Methods used by the authors: Reference gene primers were amplified, and this amplification served to estimate nucleated cell counts. Repertoires were generated with immunoSEQ multiplex PCR, while TCRdb's copy carries only in-frame clones and drops some. V, J and clone size are those of that table, while D and trimming were read from the DNA. The table lists 30,000 to 35,000 clones, just under 80% of them singletons. Sequenced: peripheral blood. This chain joins TRBV4-1 and TRBJ2-7; 10 positions match TRBD1. The clonotype was recovered from a man at least 80 years old with acute or convalescent COVID-19. CDR3 residues: CASSQALRDRGYEQYF. CDR3 nucleotides: TGCGCCAGCAGCCAAGCACTCCGGGACAGGGGCTACGAGCAGTACTTC.